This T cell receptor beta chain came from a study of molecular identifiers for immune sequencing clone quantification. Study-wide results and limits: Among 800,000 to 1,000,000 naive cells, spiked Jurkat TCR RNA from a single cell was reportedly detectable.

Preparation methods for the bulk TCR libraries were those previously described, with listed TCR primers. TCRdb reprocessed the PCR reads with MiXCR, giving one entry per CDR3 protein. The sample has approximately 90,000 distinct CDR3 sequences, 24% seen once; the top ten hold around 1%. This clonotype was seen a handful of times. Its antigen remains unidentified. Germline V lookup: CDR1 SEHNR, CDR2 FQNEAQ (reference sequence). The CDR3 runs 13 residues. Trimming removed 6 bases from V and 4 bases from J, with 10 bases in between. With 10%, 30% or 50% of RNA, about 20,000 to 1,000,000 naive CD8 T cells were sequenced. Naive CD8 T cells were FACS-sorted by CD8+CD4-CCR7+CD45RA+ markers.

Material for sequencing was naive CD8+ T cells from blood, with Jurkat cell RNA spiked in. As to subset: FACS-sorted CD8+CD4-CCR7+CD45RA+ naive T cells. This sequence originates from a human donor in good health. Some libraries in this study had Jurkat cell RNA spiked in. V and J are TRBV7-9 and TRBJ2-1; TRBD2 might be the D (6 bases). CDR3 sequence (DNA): TGTGCCAGCAGTGACGGGGGATACAATGAGCAGTTCTTC. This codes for CASSDGGYNEQFF.